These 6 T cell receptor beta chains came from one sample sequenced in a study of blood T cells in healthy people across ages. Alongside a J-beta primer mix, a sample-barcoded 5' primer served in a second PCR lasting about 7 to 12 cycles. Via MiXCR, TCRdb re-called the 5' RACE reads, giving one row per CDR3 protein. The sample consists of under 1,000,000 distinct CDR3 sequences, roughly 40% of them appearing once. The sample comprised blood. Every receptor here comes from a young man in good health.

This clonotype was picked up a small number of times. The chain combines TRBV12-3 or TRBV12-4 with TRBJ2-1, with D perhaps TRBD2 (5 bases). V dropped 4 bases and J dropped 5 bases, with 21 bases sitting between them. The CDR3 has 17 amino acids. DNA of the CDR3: TGTGCCAGCAGTTCCTCACGGGGAGTAGTTGGGCACAATGAGCAGTTCTTC. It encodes CASSSSRGVVGHNEQFF.

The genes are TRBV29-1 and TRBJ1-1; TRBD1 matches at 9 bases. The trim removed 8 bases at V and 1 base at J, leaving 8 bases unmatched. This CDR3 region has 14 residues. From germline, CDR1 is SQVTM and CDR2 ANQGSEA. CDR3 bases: TGCAGCCATTTTAACAGGGGGCGGAACACTGAAGCTTTCTTT. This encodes CSHFNRGRNTEAFF. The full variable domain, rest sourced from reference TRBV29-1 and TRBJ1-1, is SAVISQKPSRDICQRGTSLTIQCQVDSQVTMMFWYRQQPGQSLTLIATANQGSEATYESGFVIDKFPISRPNLTFSTLTVSNMSPEDSSIYLCSHFNRGRNTEAFFGQGTRLTVV.

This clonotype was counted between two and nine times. The CDR3 DNA sequence: TGCGCCAGCAGCCCAAGGTCCCTTAGCGGGGGGGCCGGAGATACGCAGTATTTT. Protein: CASSPRSLSGGAGDTQYF. The chain is built from TRBV4-3 and TRBJ2-3, with 11 bases that match TRBD2. CDR3 length: 18 residues. Germline V gives CDR1 LGHNA, CDR2 YSLEER. V shed 4 bases and J 5 bases; nucleotides not matched to a gene: 14.

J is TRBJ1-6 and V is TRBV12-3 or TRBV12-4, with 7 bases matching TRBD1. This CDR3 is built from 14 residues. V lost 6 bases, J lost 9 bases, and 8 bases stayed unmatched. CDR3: CASSPSGTVSPLHF. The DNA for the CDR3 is TGTGCCAGCAGCCCAAGTGGGACAGTTTCACCCCTCCACTTT.

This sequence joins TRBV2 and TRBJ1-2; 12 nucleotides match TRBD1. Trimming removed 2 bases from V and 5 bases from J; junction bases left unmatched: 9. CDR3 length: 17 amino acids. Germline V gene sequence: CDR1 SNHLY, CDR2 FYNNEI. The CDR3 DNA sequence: TGTGCCAGCAGTGAAAGCCGGGACAGGGGGCTAGCGTATGGCTACACCTTC. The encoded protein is CASSESRDRGLAYGYTF.

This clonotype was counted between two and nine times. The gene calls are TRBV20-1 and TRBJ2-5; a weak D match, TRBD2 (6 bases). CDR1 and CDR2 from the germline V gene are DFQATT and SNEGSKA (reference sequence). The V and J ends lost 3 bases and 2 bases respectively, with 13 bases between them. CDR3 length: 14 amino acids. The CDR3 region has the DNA TGCAGTGCTAGGGATTGGCGGGGACAAGAGACCCAGTACTTC. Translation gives CSARDWRGQETQYF.